The following is a T cell receptor beta chain sequence with its context. Its specificity is not known. Germline V gives CDR1 SGHRS, CDR2 YFSETQ. The CDR3 has 17 residues. V shed 3 bases, J shed 4 bases, and the junction held 14 bases outside the gene matches. The data were obtained in a study of radiation and T cells in renal cell carcinoma. Study-wide findings and caveats: From baseline, blood top tumor clonotypes peaked at 2 weeks post-radiation. Without pretreatment biopsies, baseline tumor clonotype presence was undetermined.

Documented time point: blood 4 weeks post-SBRT, at nephrectomy. Documented treatment: 15 Gy SBRT to primary tumor, nephrectomy 4 weeks later. Nephrectomy followed 15 Gy stereotactic body radiation by 4 weeks. Profiling relied on immunoSEQ multiplex PCR, and the TCRdb table lists in-frame clones only, not all of them. The sample yields about 83,000 clones, around 78% seen once. This receptor was identified in an older woman with renal cell carcinoma. The sample consisted of blood, taken from a patient whose treatment included radiotherapy and nephrectomy. The chain is built from TRBV5-1 and TRBJ1-1, with TRBD1 matching 8 bases. CDR3 sequence: CASSSVVGQGSVTEAFF. In DNA form, the CDR3 reads TGCGCCAGCAGCTCCGTAGTAGGACAGGGAAGTGTCACTGAAGCTTTCTTT.